The 11 T cell receptor beta chains below come from one sample, sequenced in a study of T-cell memory formation after mild COVID-19. One entry per CDR3 protein, called by TCRdb with MiXCR from the 5' RACE reads. The sample holds approximately 290,000 distinct CDR3 sequences, roughly 8.2% seen once. Sequenced: PBMCs or a T cell subset sorted from them (not recorded which). The origin of the receptors is a man aged 18 to 30 who had mild COVID-19 (a few samples of this study predate the infection). Cell type and time point are not known.

This clonotype was observed at least ten times. The gene calls are TRBV7-6 and TRBJ2-1, with D tentatively TRBD1 (6 bases). The V gene's germline CDR1 is SGHVS and CDR2 FNYEAQ. The CDR3 runs 13 residues. V shed 5 bases and J shed 9 bases, with 14 bases lying between them. The CDR3 loop is CASSTSQGSEQFF. As DNA, the CDR3 is TGTGCCAGCAGCACCTCCCAGGGGAGTGAGCAGTTCTTC. Looking up the rest from reference TRBV7-6 and TRBJ2-1 gives the full variable domain: GAGVSQSPRYKVTKRGQDVALRCDPISGHVSLYWYRQALGQGPEFLTYFNYEAQQDKSGLPNDRFSAERPEGSISTLTIQRTEQRDSAMYRCASSTSQGSEQFFGPGTRLTVL.

This clonotype has more than one count but fewer than ten. The CDR3 protein is CASSSKGTVRRGYEQYF. As DNA, the CDR3 is TGTGCCAGCAGCTCTAAAGGGACAGTCCGGCGGGGGTACGAGCAGTACTTC. The V gene is TRBV11-2, the J gene TRBJ2-7; D may be TRBD1 or TRBD2 (7 bases each). Trimming took 4 bases from V and 4 from J, leaving 23 bases between them. Germline-derived CDR1 and CDR2 are SGHAT and FQNNGV. The length of the CDR3 is 17 residues.

Only a few counts were recorded for this clonotype. This chain uses TRBV5-1 with TRBJ2-1; D is undetermined. CDR3 length: 15 amino acids. Trimming shortened V by 0 bases and J by 8 bases, and 15 bases separated the two germline ends. The V gene's germline CDR1 is SGHRS and CDR2 YFSETQ. CDR3: CASSLGDTASYEQFF. The CDR3 region has the DNA TGCGCCAGCAGCTTGGGAGACACGGCCTCCTATGAGCAGTTCTTC. The full variable domain, its missing parts supplied by reference TRBV5-1 and TRBJ2-1, is KAGVTQTPRYLIKTRGQQVTLSCSPISGHRSVSWYQQTPGQGLQFLFEYFSETQRNKGNFPGRFSGRQFSNSRSEMNVSTLELGDSALYLCASSLGDTASYEQFFGPGTRLTVL.

The genes are TRBV20-1 and TRBJ1-6; a possible D gene is TRBD1 (6 bases). The length of the CDR3 is 16 residues. Germline V CDR1 and CDR2: DFQATT, SNEGSKA (reference sequence). Trimming removed 5 bases from V and 7 bases from J, with 21 bases in between. The CDR3 sequence is CSASKTGPSQNSPLHF. The CDR3 region has the DNA TGCAGTGCTTCGAAGACAGGCCCAAGCCAAAATTCACCCCTCCACTTT.

This chain links TRBV15 with TRBJ2-1; 10 nucleotides match TRBD2. The CDR3 is made up of 16 amino acids. CDR1 is LNHNV, CDR2 YYDKDF, per germline (reference sequence). The V segment lost 5 bases and the J segment 1 base; nucleotides outside the gene matches: 5. The CDR3 here is CATSGNSGGSYNEQFF. In DNA, the CDR3 is TGTGCCACCAGCGGTAATAGCGGGGGGTCCTACAATGAGCAGTTCTTC.

The chain is built from TRBV20-1 and TRBJ1-5; possible D gene TRBD1, 6 bases. V lost 6 bases and J lost 3, with 12 bases in between. This CDR3 spans 13 amino acids. CDR1 DFQATT and CDR2 SNEGSKA come from the germline V gene (reference sequence). CDR3 nucleotides: TGCAGTGCCCGGACAGCTCCCAATCAGCCCCAGCATTTT. The encoded protein is CSARTAPNQPQHF.

Ten or more counts support this clonotype. The chain employs TRBV27 and TRBJ2-1; D not resolved. Trimming cost V 3 bases and J 5 bases, with 8 bases left between them. This CDR3 region has 13 residues. The germline V gene encodes CDR1 MNHEY and CDR2 SMNVEV (reference sequence). CDR3 DNA sequence: TGTGCCAGCAGTTTTGGCAGAAACAATGAGCAGTTCTTC. Its translation: CASSFGRNNEQFF.

This clonotype occurred many times. The rearrangement links TRBV5-1 to TRBJ2-2, with no clear D. The V end lost 1 base, the J end lost 1 base, and 11 bases lay between the germline ends. This CDR3 has 16 residues. The germline V gene has CDR1 SGHRS and CDR2 YFSETQ. The CDR3 DNA is TGCGCCAGCAGCTTGTCTGGTGGGCTGAACACCGGGGAGCTGTTTTTT. Translated: CASSLSGGLNTGELFF.

This clonotype appeared many times. The CDR3 nucleotides are TGTGCCAGCAGCCCCCGTAGGGTTCCCTACGAGCAGTACTTC. Translated: CASSPRRVPYEQYF. This chain joins TRBV9 and TRBJ2-7; D remains ambiguous. V dropped 4 bases and J dropped 2 bases, with 13 bases sitting between them. The CDR3 length is 14 residues. Germline V lookup: CDR1 SGDLS, CDR2 YYNGEE.

CDR3 sequence: CASSLNRGQPQHF. The CDR3 region has the DNA TGTGCCAGCAGCTTGAACAGGGGGCAGCCCCAGCATTTT. V and J are TRBV7-6 and TRBJ1-5; TRBD1 matches 8 bases. The CDR3 totals 13 residues. Germline V CDR1 and CDR2: SGHVS, FNYEAQ. Unmatched junction bases numbered 2, after V lost 3 bases and J lost 7 bases.

This clonotype was picked up many times. The V and J genes are TRBV7-2 and TRBJ1-2; 8 bases are shared with TRBD1. Germline assignment: CDR1 SGHTA and CDR2 FQGNSA. The CDR3 sequence is 12 residues long. Trimming removed 8 bases from V and 4 bases from J; junction bases left unmatched: 3. CDR3 nucleotide sequence: TGTGCCAGCGGAGGACAGGGCTATGGCTACACCTTC. Protein product: CASGGQGYGYTF.